This TCR beta chain was retrieved from a study of CD8 T cells in ankylosing spondylitis (dated by TCRdb to the late 2010s). Regarding the complete study: T cell receptor beta repertoires were profiled in healthy donors and ankylosing spondylitis patients so that disease-linked TCR variants could be found. Peripheral blood was sampled, and synovial fluid was also collected from ankylosing spondylitis patients. The full study cohort was made up of about two dozen ankylosing spondylitis patients and 108 healthy donors.

Broad study findings and their caveats: A CD8+ phenotype was shown by the disease-linked clones, which were found at relatively low frequencies in peripheral blood. Blood from ankylosing spondylitis patients appeared to be characterized by a TCR beta motif composed of under ten highly homologous amino acid variants. Some of the motif variants had been reported before in the synovial fluid and blood of reactive arthritis patients, a finding that suggests common disease-initiation mechanisms. The disease-linked clones were reported to be significantly enriched in matched synovial fluid samples from ankylosing spondylitis patients.

There are many counts of this clonotype. The antigen it binds to is not known. Base qualities are missing; no much larger clone stands one base away. The data were produced on an Illumina HiSeq 2500. TCR beta libraries were prepared by quantitative 5'-RACE with molecular barcodes. The study's processing was this. Disease-linked TCR variants were identified with a new computational method built on a probabilistic model of VDJ rearrangement. Through fastp at Q25 and MiXCR, TCRdb rebuilt clones from the public reads, retaining in-frame beta chains. Rows with one shared CDR3 protein collapse into an entry with the most common genes and DNA. The V and J calls follow TCRdb's processing rather than the paper's. The table for this sample lists about 170,000 distinct CDR3 sequences; 18% of them were counted only once. Approximately 7.8% of the sample rests with the top ten. Spanning cysteine to phenylalanine, the CDR3 consists of 17 amino acids. Left in the record is the CDR3 DNA by itself, 51 bases read in frame from the first base. CDR1 and CDR2 are read off the germline V gene as SGHRS and YFSETQ. V is trimmed back by 0 bases and J by 5 bases, and the junction contains 9 bases that no gene match accounts for.

The receptor was derived from a male donor with ankylosing spondylitis or in good health (not recorded which). The sample taken for sequencing was blood, either unsorted or a sorted T cell fraction (not recorded which). The chain is made from TRBV5-1 and TRBJ2-3; 10 nucleotides in the junction match TRBD2. The DNA reads as follows: TGCGCCAGCAGCTTGGCCCCCAGCGGGAGGGCCGAAGATACGCAGTATTTT. Translated, this gives CASSLAPSGRAEDTQYF.